Listed here are 22 T cell receptor beta chains from one sample, sequenced in a study of CD8 T cells in ankylosing spondylitis. Study results and caveats: Typical of ankylosing spondylitis blood, it appeared, was a TCR beta motif of seven to nine highly homologous variants.

TCRdb re-called the 5' RACE reads with MiXCR, one entry per CDR3 protein. The repertoire holds 500,000 to 550,000 distinct CDR3 sequences, with roughly 13% as singletons. Their antigens are not known. Sequencing input: blood, either unsorted or a sorted T cell fraction (not recorded which). These receptor sequences come from a male donor with ankylosing spondylitis.

Ten or more counts support this clonotype. The chain couples TRBV12-3 or TRBV12-4 to TRBJ2-3; no reliable D call. Trimming stripped 7 bases from V and 4 bases from J, with 9 bases between. The CDR3 length is 12 residues. The CDR3 spells CASTIDPDTQYF. The CDR3 nucleotides are TGTGCCAGCACCATCGATCCAGATACGCAGTATTTT.

This rearrangement joins TRBV13 to TRBJ2-1; perhaps D is TRBD1 or TRBD2 (5 bases each). CDR1 is PRHDT, CDR2 FYEKMQ, per germline (reference sequence). V shed 5 bases and J shed 7 bases, with 18 bases lying between them. The CDR3 totals 15 residues. This chain's CDR3 is CASSLGGGFGNEQFF. The CDR3 bases are TGTGCCAGCAGCCTTGGGGGTGGCTTTGGGAATGAGCAGTTCTTC. Full variable domain (remainder filled in from reference TRBV13 and TRBJ2-1): AAGVIQSPRHLIKEKRETATLKCYPIPRHDTVYWYQQGPGQDPQFLISFYEKMQSDKGSIPDRFSAQQFSDYHSELNMSSLELGDSALYFCASSLGGGFGNEQFFGPGTRLTVL.

This chain joins TRBV12-3 or TRBV12-4 and TRBJ2-7, with TRBD2 identical over 13 bases. This CDR3 has 15 residues. The trim removed 6 bases at V and 2 bases at J, leaving 4 bases unmatched. The CDR3, as DNA: TGTGCCAGCAGCACACTAGCGGGAGGGCCCTACGAGCAGTACTTC. Protein: CASSTLAGGPYEQYF.

In its sample, this clonotype was seen a few times. This rearrangement joins TRBV4-1 to TRBJ2-3; weak D call: TRBD1 (5 bases). Trimming took 5 bases from V and 0 from J, leaving 15 bases between them. CDR3 size: 16 residues. From germline, CDR1 is MGHRA and CDR2 YSYEKL. CDR3 amino acids: CASSKRQSTSTDTQYF. CDR3 nucleotides: TGCGCCAGCAGCAAACGACAGTCGACTAGCACAGATACGCAGTATTTT.

The rearrangement joins TRBV20-1 to TRBJ1-1; the D gene is possibly TRBD1 (6 bases). This CDR3 contains 13 residues. Germline assignment: CDR1 DFQATT and CDR2 SNEGSKA (reference sequence). Trimming pared 3 bases from V and 7 bases from J, leaving 15 bases between. The CDR3 here is CSASGWGQGEAFF. As DNA, the CDR3 is TGCAGTGCTAGTGGGTGGGGGCAGGGTGAAGCTTTCTTT.

The rearrangement joins TRBV18 to TRBJ2-7; the D is unclear. This CDR3 contains 14 residues. V lost 3 bases and J 1 base, leaving 10 bases between the germline ends. Germline CDR1 KGHSH, CDR2 LQKENI. The CDR3 region has the DNA TGTGCCAGCTCACCCTCGTACGTTTCCTACGAGCAGTACGTC. Its translation: CASSPSYVSYEQYV.

The V call is TRBV2, the J call TRBJ2-2, with unresolved D. Deletions cut 5 bases from V and 6 bases from J, with 16 bases between. CDR1 and CDR2 from the germline V gene are SNHLY and FYNNEI. This CDR3 spans 15 amino acids. CDR3 coding DNA: TGTGCCAGCAGTCCTAATTACAGCATATCCGGGGAGCTGTTTTTT. This translates into CASSPNYSISGELFF.

The sample holds one count of this clonotype. The chain uses TRBV15 and TRBJ1-4; no reliable D call. V was pared by 0 bases and J by 5 bases, with 13 bases between. Germline lookup yields CDR1 LNHNV and CDR2 YYDKDF (reference sequence). CDR3 length equals 16 residues. The CDR3 nucleotides read TGTGCCACCAGCAGAGATCCGGGATCGGTGAATGAAAAACTGTTTTTT. This gives the protein CATSRDPGSVNEKLFF.

In this sample, this clonotype turned up many times. The gene calls are TRBV5-1 and TRBJ2-2, with 11 bases fitting TRBD1. The CDR3 is 15 residues long. The V gene's germline CDR1 is SGHRS and CDR2 YFSETQ. V lost 6 bases to trimming and J lost 7 bases; unmatched junction nucleotides: 8. The CDR3 sequence: CASIRDRGTDGELFF. In nucleotides, the CDR3 is TGCGCCAGCATCCGGGACAGGGGGACCGACGGGGAGCTGTTTTTT. The full variable domain, with the rest looked up from reference TRBV5-1 and TRBJ2-2, is KAGVTQTPRYLIKTRGQQVTLSCSPISGHRSVSWYQQTPGQGLQFLFEYFSETQRNKGNFPGRFSGRQFSNSRSEMNVSTLELGDSALYLCASIRDRGTDGELFFGEGSRLTVL.

Only a few counts were recorded for this clonotype. The chain couples TRBV4-1 to TRBJ1-2; 11 bases agree with TRBD1. V lost 0 bases, J lost 2 bases, and 5 bases stayed unmatched. Germline assignment: CDR1 MGHRA and CDR2 YSYEKL. The CDR3 runs 17 residues. This chain's CDR3 is CASSQEHGQGANYGYTF. The DNA of the CDR3 is TGCGCCAGCAGCCAAGAACACGGACAGGGGGCAAACTATGGCTACACCTTC.

This clonotype occurred a few times. The chain recombines TRBV20-1 with TRBJ2-3; a possible D gene is TRBD2 (5 bases). The V end was cut by 3 bases, the J end by 3 bases, with 16 bases between. The CDR3 covers 15 residues. CDR1 and CDR2 (germline): DFQATT, SNEGSKA (reference sequence). The CDR3 loop reads CSASRGHASTDTQYF. CDR3 nucleotides: TGCAGTGCTAGTCGAGGGCACGCGAGTACAGATACGCAGTATTTT.

This clonotype has just a few counts. CDR3 sequence (DNA): TGTGCCACCAGCAGGAGGGACGTGAAACTGTTTTTT. It yields the protein CATSRRDVKLFF. The chain carries TRBV15 and TRBJ1-4, with TRBD1 as a possible D gene (5 bases). The CDR3 consists of 12 residues. Germline lookup yields CDR1 LNHNV and CDR2 YYDKDF (reference sequence). Trimming stripped 3 bases from V and 11 bases from J, with 10 bases between.

This clonotype showed up just a few times. The chain combines TRBV7-8 with TRBJ1-1; D not certain. The CDR3 is 13 residues long. The V and J ends lost 4 bases and 0 bases respectively, with 6 bases between them. Germline V gene data show CDR1 as SGHVS and CDR2 as FQNEAQ. The CDR3 sequence is CASSSAMNTEAFF. For the CDR3, the DNA is TGTGCCAGCAGCTCCGCAATGAACACTGAAGCTTTCTTT.

This clonotype has just a few counts. V usage is TRBV7-9 and J usage is TRBJ1-1, with D unclear. The CDR3 contains 14 residues. CDR1 SEHNR and CDR2 FQNEAQ come from the germline V gene (reference sequence). V lost 3 bases and J lost 0, with 8 bases in between. As DNA, the CDR3 is TGTGCCAGCAGCTTGAGGTCTATGAACACTGAAGCTTTCTTT. It encodes CASSLRSMNTEAFF. The full variable domain, completed using reference TRBV7-9 and TRBJ1-1, is DTGVSQNPRHKITKRGQNVTFRCDPISEHNRLYWYRQTLGQGPEFLTYFQNEAQLEKSRLLSDRFSAERPKGSFSTLEIQRTEQGDSAMYLCASSLRSMNTEAFFGQGTRLTVV.

CDR3 sequence: CASSLLATGLGEKLFF. The CDR3 DNA sequence: TGCGCCAGCAGCTTGTTAGCGACAGGATTAGGAGAAAAACTGTTTTTT. The chain has TRBV5-1 and TRBJ1-4, with D perhaps matching TRBD1 (6 bases). The germline gives CDR1 SGHRS, CDR2 YFSETQ. CDR3 length equals 16 residues. Trimming stripped 1 base from V and 8 bases from J, with 18 bases between.

The chain links TRBV7-8 to TRBJ2-7; 8 nucleotides align to TRBD1. Unmatched junction bases numbered 5, after V lost 4 bases and J lost 3 bases. The germline V gene has CDR1 SGHVS and CDR2 FQNEAQ. This CDR3 spans 14 amino acids. CDR3 coding DNA: TGTGCCAGCAGCTCAGGGACAGGCGTCTACGAGCAGTACTTC. It yields the protein CASSSGTGVYEQYF.

This chain joins TRBV5-4 and TRBJ1-5; a possible D gene is TRBD1 (5 bases). The V and J ends lost 0 bases and 1 base respectively, with 11 bases between them. Germline lookup yields CDR1 SGHNT and CDR2 YYREEE (reference sequence). The CDR3 covers 16 residues. The CDR3 here is CASSLGGVGSNQPQHF. The CDR3 coding sequence is TGTGCCAGCAGCTTGGGGGGGGTTGGAAGCAATCAGCCCCAGCATTTT.

This clonotype was counted at least ten times. The chain uses TRBV5-1 and TRBJ2-5; 12 positions agree with TRBD2. This CDR3 contains 15 residues. In germline, CDR1 is SGHRS, CDR2 YFSETQ. V gave up 4 bases and J gave up 0 bases; unmatched junction bases: 1. As DNA, the CDR3 is TGCGCCAGCAGCCGGACTAGCGGGAACCAAGAGACCCAGTACTTC. Protein sequence: CASSRTSGNQETQYF. Combining the CDR3 with reference TRBV5-1 and TRBJ2-5 gives the whole variable domain KAGVTQTPRYLIKTRGQQVTLSCSPISGHRSVSWYQQTPGQGLQFLFEYFSETQRNKGNFPGRFSGRQFSNSRSEMNVSTLELGDSALYLCASSRTSGNQETQYFGPGTRLLVL.

V gene TRBV12-3 or TRBV12-4 combines with J gene TRBJ2-7; 9 nucleotides agree with TRBD2. The CDR3 consists of 14 residues. Trimming at V came to 5 bases and at J to 6 bases, leaving 8 bases not matched to a gene. The DNA for the CDR3 is TGTGCCAGCAGTACGAGCGGGAGGAACGCCGAGCAGTACTTC. Its protein is CASSTSGRNAEQYF.

This chain connects TRBV27 to TRBJ2-6, with 9 bases fitting TRBD1. With V trimmed by 2 bases and J by 2 bases, 13 bases remained unmatched. The length of the CDR3 is 20 residues. Germline CDR1 MNHEY, CDR2 SMNVEV (reference sequence). CDR3: CASSLGPPGQGTTGANVLTF. The DNA of the CDR3 is TGTGCCAGCAGTTTAGGGCCCCCCGGACAGGGGACAACTGGGGCCAACGTCCTGACTTTC.

In its sample, this clonotype was seen many times. The chain has TRBV24-1 and TRBJ1-1; TRBD1 is a possible D gene (6 bases). This CDR3 comprises 15 residues. CDR1 KGHDR and CDR2 SFDVKD come from the germline V gene. The V end lost 1 base, the J end lost 3 bases, and 11 bases lay between the germline ends. The CDR3 nucleotides are TGTGCCACCAGTGATTTATGGGGGCAGGACACTGAAGCTTTCTTT. Protein sequence: CATSDLWGQDTEAFF.

This clonotype was seen only a few times. The CDR3, as DNA: TGTGCCAGCAGCCGACCCATTGGGGGGCGGCAAGAGACCCAGTACTTC. Translated: CASSRPIGGRQETQYF. The chain recombines TRBV5-6 with TRBJ2-5; TRBD1 or TRBD2 may be the D gene (6 bases each). The length of the CDR3 is 16 residues. V was clipped by 4 bases and J by 2 bases, with 18 bases between them. In germline, CDR1 is SGHDT, CDR2 YYEEEE.